The following is a T cell receptor (delta chain) sequence with its context. Its matching antigen is unknown. These data come from a study of delta chains in infants with herpesvirus infections. Points from the study as a whole: A few infants infected before 120 days plus one congenital case had the public Vdelta1 clonotype.

CDR1 TSWWSYY and CDR2 QGS come from the germline V gene. V lost 2 bases and J lost 0, with 22 bases in between. This CDR3 spans 19 amino acids. PBMC RNA was reverse transcribed using gamma-chain- and delta-chain-specific primers. TCRdb redid clone calling on the RT-PCR reads using CATT. The repertoire holds around 1,300 delta-chain clones, about a third seen once, with 9.5% in the top ten. The V call is TRDV1, the J call TRDJ1, with D possibly TRDD3 on 6 matching bases. The receptor was isolated from a human donor who was a Ugandan infant, either HIV-exposed or HIV-unexposed (not recorded which). This material consisted of peripheral blood, taken at time point 2 of longitudinal follow-up. CDR3 in DNA: TGTGCTCTTGGGGAAGCAGTCGGCCAAAATGGGGATTACACCGATAAACTCATCTTT. Encoded protein: CALGEAVGQNGDYTDKLIF.